This TCR beta chain was sequenced during a study of blood T cell repertoires in COVID-19. On the study more broadly: Sites across the United States, Italy and Spain contributed samples from acute and convalescent COVID-19. T cells, B-cell-depleted T cells, or PBMCs provided the cDNA or gDNA that served as material.

Under the authors' procedure: How many nucleated cells were present was estimated from reference gene primer amplification. The data were produced by immunoSEQ multiplex PCR, yet TCRdb's version contains in-frame clones alone and is incomplete. That table gives V, J and clone size, and the DNA gave D and trimming. This table holds around 150,000 clones, 87% found once. The CDR3 has 18 amino acids. Germline values: CDR1 LNHDA, CDR2 SQIVND (reference sequence). Unmatched junction bases numbered 13, after V lost 5 bases and J lost 6 bases. Source material: peripheral blood. V gene TRBV19 combines with J gene TRBJ2-7; 16 bases are a match to TRBD2. The origin of this receptor is a woman aged 60-75 years with active or convalescent COVID-19. The CDR3 nucleotides are TGTGCCAGTAGTCTAGGGACTAGCGGGGGGGCCCGCCTCCGCGAGCAGTACTTC. This codes for CASSLGTSGGARLREQYF.